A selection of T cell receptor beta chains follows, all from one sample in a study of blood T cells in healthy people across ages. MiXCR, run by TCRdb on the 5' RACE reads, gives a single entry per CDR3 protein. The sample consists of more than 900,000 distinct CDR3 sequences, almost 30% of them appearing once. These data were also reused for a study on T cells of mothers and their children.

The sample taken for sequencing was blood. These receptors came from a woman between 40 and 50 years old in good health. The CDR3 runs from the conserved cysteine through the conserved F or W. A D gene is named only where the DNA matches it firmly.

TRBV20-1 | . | CSASKGGGNTEAFF
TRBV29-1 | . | CSADGGTGELFF
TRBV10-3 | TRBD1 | CAISESRSKGQGSYNEQFF
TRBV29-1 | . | CSVELGGDTQYF
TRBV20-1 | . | CSANSMTLEQYF
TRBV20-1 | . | CSASTGSGNTIYF
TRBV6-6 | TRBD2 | CASTVAGGPNNEQFF
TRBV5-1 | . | CASGRDGSSGANVLTF
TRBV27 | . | CASSSLGEETQYF
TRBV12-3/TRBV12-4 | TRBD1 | CASRGTANNSPLHF
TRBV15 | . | CATSREPGFLSSYEQYF
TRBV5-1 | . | CASSLDMGAGETQYF
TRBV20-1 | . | CSARVRESSNQPQHF
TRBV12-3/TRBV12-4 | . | CATRGGTEAFF
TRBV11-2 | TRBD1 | CASSSGQIHEQFF
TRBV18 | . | CASSPRWQASSYEQYF
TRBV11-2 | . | CASSLTRRNTQYF
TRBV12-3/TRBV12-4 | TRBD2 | CASIPSGGDNEQYF
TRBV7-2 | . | CASSFHAGPTDEKLFF
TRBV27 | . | CASSRGLMNTGELFF
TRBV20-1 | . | CSARSPQGNTEAFF
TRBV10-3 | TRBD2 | CAISVAGGAFSYNEQFF
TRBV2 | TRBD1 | CASSAGTGKWYGYTF
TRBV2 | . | CASRRLLRVNEQFF
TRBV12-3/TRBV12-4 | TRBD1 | CASSSPGTGRLEPQHF
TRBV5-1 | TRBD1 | CASSFGQAGYTF
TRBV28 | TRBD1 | CASTTGQGIPGANVLTF
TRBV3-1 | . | CASSQVQIAEAFF
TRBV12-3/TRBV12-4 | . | CASSLGWQETQYF
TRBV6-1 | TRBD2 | CASSEGGTLRGEQYF
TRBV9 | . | CASSVGGWGAGEQFF
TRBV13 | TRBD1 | CASSSDRTEETQYF
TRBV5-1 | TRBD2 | CASSSGTMSSYEQYF
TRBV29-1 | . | CSVDAGRDGYTF
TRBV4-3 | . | CASSQAWAGTEAFF
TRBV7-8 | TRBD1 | CASRPLGTGAGDTQYF
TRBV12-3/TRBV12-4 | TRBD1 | CASSSGQGLDEQFF
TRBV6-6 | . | CASSSIPGPQAGELFF
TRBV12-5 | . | CASGLGSSGTQYF
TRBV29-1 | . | CSVSGTQINEQFF
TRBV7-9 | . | CAGSYPGTPYEQYF
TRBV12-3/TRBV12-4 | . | CASSSPGAASDTQYF
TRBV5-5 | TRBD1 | CASSRGTGRVNNQPQHF
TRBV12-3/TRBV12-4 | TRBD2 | CASSLGSGGAGRNEQFF
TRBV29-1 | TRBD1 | CSVEGGAGGAGYGYTF
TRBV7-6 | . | CASSFGQFYEQYF
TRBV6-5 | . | CTSSYEEKGNYEQYF
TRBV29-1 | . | CSVEPTRGGTDTQYF
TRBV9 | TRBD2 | CASSPGLYYEQYF
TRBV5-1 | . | CASSLPAPSGEQYF
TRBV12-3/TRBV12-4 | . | CASRPPRSSYNSPLHF
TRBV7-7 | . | CAGSLATLTGRGSSEETQYF